The T cell receptor beta chain described here comes from a study of T cell responses to AZD1222 COVID-19 vaccine. Assay used: immunoSEQ multiplex PCR; TCRdb lists only in-frame clones, some missing. Among more than 35,000 clones, about 83% were seen once, and the ten largest hold about 50%. Per the germline V gene, CDR1 is MDHEN and CDR2 is SYDVKM. Trimming at V came to 7 bases and at J to 3 bases, leaving 4 bases not matched to a gene. The CDR3 totals 13 residues. J is TRBJ2-5 and V is TRBV28, with 8 bases matching TRBD2. Sequenced material: peripheral blood, taken on day 0 of AZD1222 vaccination. This clonotype was sampled from an adult in good health. CDR3 sequence (DNA): TGTGCCAGCACGGGAGGGGCTGAAGAGACCCAGTACTTC. As protein: CASTGGAEETQYF. Filled out from reference TRBV28 and TRBJ2-5, the complete variable domain reads DVKVTQSSRYLVKRTGEKVFLECVQDMDHENMFWYRQDPGLGLRLIYFSYDVKMKEKGDIPEGYSVSREKKERFSLILESASTNQTSMYLCASTGGAEETQYFGPGTRLLVL.